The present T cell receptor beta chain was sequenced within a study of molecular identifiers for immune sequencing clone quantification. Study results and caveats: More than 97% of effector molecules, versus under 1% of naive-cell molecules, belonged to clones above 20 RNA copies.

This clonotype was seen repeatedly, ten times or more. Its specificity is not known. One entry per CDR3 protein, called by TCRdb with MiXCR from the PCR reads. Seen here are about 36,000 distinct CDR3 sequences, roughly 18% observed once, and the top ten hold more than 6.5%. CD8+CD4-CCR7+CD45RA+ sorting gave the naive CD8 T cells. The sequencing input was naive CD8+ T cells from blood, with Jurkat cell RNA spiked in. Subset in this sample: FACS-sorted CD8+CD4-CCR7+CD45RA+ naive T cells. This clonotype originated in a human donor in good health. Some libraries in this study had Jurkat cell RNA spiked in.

CDR3 sequence: CASSLTPIDQYF. The CDR3 region has the DNA TGTGCCAGCAGTTTGACTCCCATAGACCAGTACTTC. The chain uses TRBV12-3 or TRBV12-4 and TRBJ2-5; no definite D call. The V gene lost 3 bases and the J gene lost 10 bases, with 12 bases spanning the gap. This CDR3 region has 12 residues.